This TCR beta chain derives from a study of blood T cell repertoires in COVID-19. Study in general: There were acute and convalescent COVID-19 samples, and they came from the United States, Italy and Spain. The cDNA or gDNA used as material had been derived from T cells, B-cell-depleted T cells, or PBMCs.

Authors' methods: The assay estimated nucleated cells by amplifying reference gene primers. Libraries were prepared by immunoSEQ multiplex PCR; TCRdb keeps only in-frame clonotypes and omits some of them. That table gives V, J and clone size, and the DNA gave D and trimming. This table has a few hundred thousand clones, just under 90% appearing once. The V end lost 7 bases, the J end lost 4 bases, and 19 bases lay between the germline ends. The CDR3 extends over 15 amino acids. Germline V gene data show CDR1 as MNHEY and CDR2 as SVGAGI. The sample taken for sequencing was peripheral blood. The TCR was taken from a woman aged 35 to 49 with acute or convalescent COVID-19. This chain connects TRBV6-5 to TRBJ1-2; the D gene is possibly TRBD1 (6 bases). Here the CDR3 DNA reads TGTGCCAGCATCCCCTTGCAGGGGAGCCCCTATGGCTACACCTTC. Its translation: CASIPLQGSPYGYTF.